These T cell receptor beta chains were read from a single sample in a study of T cells after yellow fever vaccination. TCRdb passed the 5' RACE reads through MiXCR, listing each CDR3 protein once. The repertoire holds 600,000 to 750,000 distinct CDR3 sequences, with around an eighth as singletons. The sample consisted of PBMCs, taken on the day of the yellow fever booster vaccination. These receptors were obtained from a young man who received the YFV17D yellow fever vaccine. Each CDR3 is given with its conserved first and last residue. Fields, in order: V gene, clone size, CDR3 length, J gene, D gene, CDR3 DNA, CDR3 protein. D genes are given only for firm matches. The size of a clone is reported for some rows only, either as once, few or many, or as a class for expanded clones.

TRBV4-2,NA,17,TRBJ2-1,TRBD2,TGTGCCAGCAGCCACTCTGCGACTAGCGGGAACTACAATGAGCAGTTCTTC,CASSHSATSGNYNEQFF
TRBV7-2,NA,16,TRBJ2-3,NA,TGTGCCAGCAGCTCCCAAGCGAGTGCTAGCACAGATACGCAGTATTTT,CASSSQASASTDTQYF
TRBV5-1,few,14,TRBJ2-2,NA,TGCGCCAGCGCGGACTATTCGGGTTCCGGGGAGCTGTTTTTT,CASADYSGSGELFF
TRBV6-4,few,15,TRBJ2-1,TRBD1,TGTGCCAGCAGTACTACCCAGGGGGCGACGAATGAGCAGTTCTTC,CASSTTQGATNEQFF
TRBV6-5,few,17,TRBJ2-7,TRBD1,TGTGCCAGCAGTTATTCAAGACGACAGGGTGCGACCTACGAGCAGTACTTC,CASSYSRRQGATYEQYF
TRBV28,few,13,TRBJ2-3,NA,TGTGCCAGCAGTACCCCGGCGGTAGATACGCAGTATTTT,CASSTPAVDTQYF
TRBV29-1,few,13,TRBJ2-7,TRBD1,TGCAGCGTTCCAGGGACAGGGCGCCACGAGCAGTACTTC,CSVPGTGRHEQYF
TRBV21-1,many,14,TRBJ2-4,NA,TGTGCCAGCAGCACGTACAAGGCCAAAAACATTCAGTACTTC,CASSTYKAKNIQYF
TRBV20-1,NA,17,TRBJ2-7,TRBD2,TGCTGTGCTAGGGACAGCGGGGGGGACTCTGGGGTTGGAAAGCAGTACTTC,CCARDSGGDSGVGKQYF
TRBV11-2,many,15,TRBJ2-1,TRBD2,TGTGCCAGCAGCCCCGGGGCTAGCGGGCGAAATGAGCAGTTCTTC,CASSPGASGRNEQFF
TRBV20-1,NA,11,TRBJ2-1,NA,TGCAGTGCTAGGGGCCACACTGAGCAGTTCTTC,CSARGHTEQFF
TRBV3-1,many,11,TRBJ2-1,NA,TGTGCCAGCAGCCATGGAAATAAGCAGTTCTTC,CASSHGNKQFF
TRBV5-6,few,16,TRBJ2-5,NA,TGTGCCAGCAGCTTGAGAGGTGACGAGTACCAAGAGACCCAGTACTTC,CASSLRGDEYQETQYF
TRBV6-5,NA,17,TRBJ2-1,TRBD1,TGTGCCAGCAGTTACGGGATCTTGGCAGGGGGCCTGGGTGAGCAGTTCTTC,CASSYGILAGGLGEQFF
TRBV27,few,16,TRBJ2-7,NA,TGTGCCAGCAGTTTTGGGGGGAGATCGCATTTCTACGAGCAGTACTTC,CASSFGGRSHFYEQYF
TRBV5-1,NA,14,TRBJ2-3,NA,TGCGCCAGCAGCTTGGATGTTGGCACAGATACGCAGTATTTT,CASSLDVGTDTQYF
TRBV29-1,NA,14,TRBJ1-1,TRBD1,TGCAGCGCCGGAAGCCGGGACAGATACACTGAAGCTTTCTTT,CSAGSRDRYTEAFF
TRBV14,few,14,TRBJ2-4,NA,TGTGCCAGCAGCCAATTGGGTGTCCGGAACATTCAGTACTTC,CASSQLGVRNIQYF
TRBV12-3/TRBV12-4,few,14,TRBJ2-5,NA,TGTGCCAGCAGTTCCTCACCCAATCGCGGGACCCAGTACTTC,CASSSSPNRGTQYF
TRBV28,NA,23,TRBJ2-5,TRBD1,TGTGCCAGCAGTTCCCCCTCTCGTTTTACAGGGGGCCTGGCTGGGGGAGGGTTAGAGACCCAGTACTTC,CASSSPSRFTGGLAGGGLETQYF
TRBV4-3,NA,12,TRBJ2-5,NA,TGCGCCAGCAGCAGGGAGAGGGAGACCCAGTACTTC,CASSRERETQYF
TRBV18,few,15,TRBJ2-1,TRBD2,TGTGCCAGCTCACCACCTTCGGGACTAGGAAATGAGCAGTTCTTC,CASSPPSGLGNEQFF
TRBV18,few,15,TRBJ2-7,TRBD1,TGTGCCAGCTCACCACCAGACAGGGGGCTCAACGAGCAGTACTTC,CASSPPDRGLNEQYF
TRBV5-4,few,15,TRBJ2-7,TRBD2,TGTGCCAGCAGCTTGGATGGACTAGCGGGAGGCGAGCAGTACTTC,CASSLDGLAGGEQYF
TRBV12-3/TRBV12-4,many,16,TRBJ2-2,NA,TGTGCCAGCAGTTTAGAAACGTTAGCGAACACCGGGGAGCTGTTTTTT,CASSLETLANTGELFF
TRBV6-5,NA,15,TRBJ2-3,NA,TGTGCCAGCAGTTACTCGAAATTGGGCCCAGATACGCAGTATTTT,CASSYSKLGPDTQYF
TRBV9,few,17,TRBJ2-1,TRBD2,TGTGCCAGCAGCGTAGCCCTGACTAGCGGGAATTCGGATGAGCAGTTCTTC,CASSVALTSGNSDEQFF
TRBV12-3/TRBV12-4,many,12,TRBJ2-7,NA,TGTGCCAGCAGCGGTTCCTCCTACGAGCAGTACTTC,CASSGSSYEQYF
TRBV5-1,NA,16,TRBJ1-1,NA,TGCGCCAGCAGCTGGGCTATGACCGGGGCGAACACTGAAGCTTTCTTT,CASSWAMTGANTEAFF
TRBV5-1,few,14,TRBJ2-1,NA,TGCGCCAGCAGCTTTTCCGGGACAACGAATGAGCAGTTCTTC,CASSFSGTTNEQFF
TRBV5-1,few,15,TRBJ2-5,TRBD2,TGCGCCAGCAGCATCGGGACTAGCGCCCCAGAGACCCAGTACTTC,CASSIGTSAPETQYF
TRBV10-3,NA,14,TRBJ2-7,TRBD1,TGTGCCATCAGTGGACAGGGGGTGGGCTACGAGCAGTACTTC,CAISGQGVGYEQYF
TRBV20-1,many,12,TRBJ2-1,NA,TGCAGTGCTAGAGATCAAGGCAATGAGCAGTTCTTC,CSARDQGNEQFF